This T cell receptor beta chain was identified during a study of shared clonotypes between healthy human individuals. Notes on this clone: Its antigen is as yet unknown. Relative to the germline gene, one junction end is altered; a read error may explain this. This specimen includes other DNA sequences encoding the same CDR3.

The data were produced by immunoSEQ multiplex PCR, yet TCRdb's version contains in-frame clones alone and is incomplete. Of under 600,000 clones in the sample, roughly 98% were seen once. Germline assignment: CDR1 PRHDT and CDR2 FYEKMQ (reference sequence). The CDR3 is made up of 20 amino acids. General study findings and limits: The four-donor shared clonotypes exceeded non-shared clonotypes in generation probability, with non-shared ones scoring lower. In general, naive subsets displayed greater estimated richness than memory subsets did.

CD45RO-negative cells were positively selected for CCR7, leaving out terminally differentiated effector memory CD45RA+ cells. Each of the donors was a healthy adult who was HIV-negative and had not had a recent acute infection or vaccination. The sample comprised naive CD8+ T cells sorted from blood. The chain has TRBV13 and TRBJ2-7; TRBD2 aligns across 11 bases. The TCR was taken from a man under 40 in good health. For the CDR3, the DNA is TGTGCCAGCAGCCCACAGGACAGGGTGGAGACTAGCGGGAAGTCCTACGAGCAGTACTTT. Protein sequence: CASSPQDRVETSGKSYEQYF.